This T cell receptor (beta chain) comes out of a study of T-cell memory formation after mild COVID-19. Study-level information: For the most part, TCR clusters were specific to one donor.

V was pared by 3 bases and J by 5 bases, with 7 bases between. The CDR3 loop spans 13 amino acids. Germline-derived CDR1 and CDR2 are LNHDA and SQIVND (reference sequence). Each CDR3 protein gets one entry after TCRdb re-called the 5' RACE reads with MiXCR. The profile shows 450,000 to 650,000 distinct CDR3 sequences, 20% of them singletons. This clonotype was seen only a few times. The clonotype was recovered from an adult woman who had mild COVID-19 (a few samples of this study predate the infection). Cell type and time point are not known. The sample comprised PBMCs or a T cell subset sorted from them (not recorded which). The chain couples TRBV19 to TRBJ2-2; no clear D. CDR3 protein: CASSIAVTGELFF. CDR3 DNA: TGTGCCAGTAGTATCGCCGTAACCGGGGAGCTGTTTTTT.